This record concerns one T cell receptor (beta chain) sequence. Antigen specificity is unknown. Profiling relied on immunoSEQ multiplex PCR, and the TCRdb table lists in-frame clones only, not all of them. Of millions of clones in the sample, less than 95% were seen once. The sample originates from a study of shared clonotypes between healthy human individuals. Background on the study: A donor's plate count was three for CD4 naive and three for CD4 memory; CD8 naive had two and CD8 memory one.

The J segment lost 5 bases and the V segment lost 0 bases, leaving 8 bases of the junction unmatched. Germline loops: CDR1 SGHNT, CDR2 YYREEE (reference sequence). The CDR3 length is 16 residues. As defined, naive CD8 cells were CD45RO-negative and positively selected for CCR7, with terminally differentiated effector memory CD45RA+ cells excluded. General study results and limits: Rarefaction analysis demonstrated incomplete sorted-subset sequencing notwithstanding large depth. Clonotype sharing levels among donors were expected to vary with sequencing depth. Across a handful of donors, naive CD4 shared 4.5% to 6%, naive CD8 more than 3%, memory CD4 2% to 2.5%, memory CD8 around 0.42%.

The TCR comes from a man in his late teens or twenties in good health. The sample was naive CD8+ T cells sorted from blood. J is TRBJ1-2 and V is TRBV5-4; 9 bases map to TRBD1. CDR3 nucleotides: TGTGCCAGCAGCTTGGGACAGGGGGTACATTTTTATGGCTACACCTTC. Protein: CASSLGQGVHFYGYTF.